The 17 T cell receptor beta chains listed next were all sequenced from one sample in a study of vaccination effects on CD4 cells after COVID-19. These receptors lack a known antigen. Measured with immunoSEQ multiplex PCR; TCRdb has only the in-frame clones, and not every one. The data contain roughly 30,000 clones, roughly 73% of them singletons. Before sequencing, viral peptide pools were used by the ViraFEST assay to expand antigen-specific CD4+ T cells. Cells that had been cultured for about 10 days were the source of isolated CD4+ T cells. Prior SARS-CoV-2 infection was absent in the vaccine recipients, as shown by negative nucleocapsid antibodies. Sequenced material: CD4+ T cells from PBMCs cultured with HCoV-OC43 spike peptides, taken before COVID-19 vaccination. This sample's subset: HCoV-OC43 spike overlapping peptide pool stimulation. The source of these receptors is a human donor who received a COVID-19 vaccine.

This chain joins TRBV5-4 and TRBJ1-2, with D hard to call. The germline gives CDR1 SGHNT, CDR2 YYREEE (reference sequence). The CDR3 loop spans 13 amino acids. The V gene lost 4 bases and the J gene lost 7 bases, with 14 bases spanning the gap. CDR3 nucleotides: TGTGCCAGCAGCCCACGTGGAGGGAGTGGCTACACCTTC. This sequence encodes CASSPRGGSGYTF.

This clone was detected a few times. V usage is TRBV3-1 (or the pseudogene TRBV3-2) and J usage is TRBJ1-3; D is ambiguous. This CDR3 is built from 12 residues. The germline V gene has CDR1 LGHDT and CDR2 YNNKEL (reference sequence). With 4 bases removed from V and 0 bases from J, the gap between germline ends came to 1 base. CDR3 in amino acids: CASSRSGNTIYF. The CDR3 nucleotides read TGTGCCAGCAGCCGCTCTGGAAACACCATATATTTT.

CDR3 sequence: CASSLWEGNEKLFF. For the CDR3, the DNA is TGCGCCAGCAGTCTTTGGGAGGGGAATGAAAAACTGTTTTTT. V gene TRBV4-1 combines with J gene TRBJ1-4, with D possibly being TRBD1 (5 bases). This CDR3 has 14 residues. CDR1 is MGHRA, CDR2 YSYEKL, per germline. Trimming took off 6 bases at V and 5 bases at J, with 13 bases between the two ends.

The rearrangement joins TRBV29-1 to TRBJ1-1; tentative D call: TRBD1 (6 bases). The V end lost 5 bases, the J end lost 4 bases, and 17 bases lay between the germline ends. Per the germline V gene, CDR1 is SQVTM and CDR2 is ANQGSEA. The CDR3 has 14 amino acids. CDR3 in DNA: TGCAGCGTTCAAGGGGACCGCAGGGGCACTGAAGCTTTCTTT. This codes for CSVQGDRRGTEAFF.

The count of this clone is one. The chain is built from TRBV6-1 and TRBJ1-1; TRBD1 aligns across 10 bases. Germline lookup yields CDR1 MNHNS and CDR2 SASEGT. V trimming: 2 bases; J trimming: 5 bases; junction bases outside the gene matches: 5. The CDR3 has 15 residues. CDR3 DNA sequence: TGTGCCAGCAGTGAACCGGGACAGGGGAAAACTGAAGCTTTCTTT. The encoded protein is CASSEPGQGKTEAFF.

In DNA form, the CDR3 reads TGTGCCAGCAAGGGCTACTCCCGGGATTTCGGAGAGACCCAGTACTTC. Translated, it gives CASKGYSRDFGETQYF. This chain links TRBV27 with TRBJ2-5; D possibly corresponds to TRBD2 (5 bases). The germline V gene encodes CDR1 MNHEY and CDR2 SMNVEV (reference sequence). The CDR3 length is 16 residues. The V and J ends lost 7 bases and 4 bases respectively, with 22 bases between them.

This clone was counted a few times. The rearrangement uses TRBV15 and TRBJ1-5; 7 bases are a match to TRBD1. Germline loops: CDR1 LNHNV, CDR2 YYDKDF (reference sequence). J was trimmed by 0 bases and V by 4 bases; bases with no gene match: 12. CDR3 length equals 18 residues. The CDR3 bases are TGTGCCACCAGCAACCTTACCCCGGGACAGTCTAGCAATCAGCCCCAGCATTTT. This gives the protein CATSNLTPGQSSNQPQHF.

The rearrangement links TRBV3-1 (or the pseudogene TRBV3-2) to TRBJ1-1; possibly TRBD1 for D (5 bases). Germline V gene sequence: CDR1 LGHDT, CDR2 YNNKEL (reference sequence). This CDR3 is 16 amino acids long. Trimming took off 2 bases at V and 5 bases at J, with 18 bases between the two ends. In DNA form, the CDR3 reads TGTGCCAGCAGCCAACTCGGCGGGGCCCCGGGGACTGAAGCTTTCTTT. Encoded protein: CASSQLGGAPGTEAFF.

The rearrangement uses TRBV7-9 and TRBJ2-1, with D perhaps matching TRBD2 (6 bases). V was pared by 3 bases and J by 6 bases, with 12 bases between. This CDR3 has 14 amino acids. Germline loops: CDR1 SEHNR, CDR2 FQNEAQ (reference sequence). In nucleotides, the CDR3 is TGTGCCAGCAGCTTTAACATAGCGGCCAATGAGCAGTTCTTC. Protein: CASSFNIAANEQFF.

This rearrangement joins TRBV30 to TRBJ2-2, with 8 bases lining up with TRBD1. The germline V gene has CDR1 GTSNPN and CDR2 SVGIG (reference sequence). This CDR3 is 13 amino acids long. The junction had 1 base not matched to a gene; V was cut back by 3 bases and J by 4 bases. In DNA form, the CDR3 reads TGTGCCTGGAGAGACAGGGGCACCGGGGAGCTGTTTTTT. Protein sequence: CAWRDRGTGELFF. The full variable domain, with the rest looked up from reference TRBV30 and TRBJ2-2, is SQTIHQWPATLVQPVGSPLSLECTVEGTSNPNLYWYRQAAGRGLQLLFYSVGIGQISSEVPQNLSASRPQDRQFILSSKKLLLSDSGFYLCAWRDRGTGELFFGEGSRLTVL.

The chain has TRBV5-8 and TRBJ2-1; 7 bases line up with TRBD2. Germline CDR1 and CDR2: SGHTS and YDEGEE. The ends lost 2 bases at V and 1 base at J; junction bases unmatched: 9. CDR3 size: 17 residues. In nucleotides, the CDR3 is TGTGCCAGCAGCTTTTTCGGGGGTAGCGGGTCCTACAATGAGCAGTTCTTC. Its translation is CASSFFGGSGSYNEQFF.

The CDR3 sequence is CASSGLAGLRQETQYF. The CDR3 region has the DNA TGTGCCAGCAGCGGACTTGCGGGATTGCGGCAAGAGACCCAGTACTTC. The chain has TRBV2 and TRBJ2-5; D is perhaps TRBD2 (6 bases). This CDR3 is 16 amino acids long. V dropped 6 bases and J dropped 2 bases, with 19 bases sitting between them. The V gene's germline CDR1 is SNHLY and CDR2 FYNNEI.

This clone was counted between two and nine times. V gene TRBV27 combines with J gene TRBJ1-3; no clear D. Germline lookup yields CDR1 MNHEY and CDR2 SMNVEV (reference sequence). V was shortened by 5 bases and J by 1 base, with 12 bases between the two germline ends. The CDR3 consists of 15 residues. The CDR3 reads CASSAQRGSGNTIYF. In DNA, the CDR3 is TGTGCCAGCAGTGCCCAGCGGGGATCTGGAAACACCATATATTTT.

V usage is TRBV27 and J usage is TRBJ2-6, with D uncertain. Germline V gene sequence: CDR1 MNHEY, CDR2 SMNVEV (reference sequence). Trimming removed 4 bases from V and 6 bases from J, with 13 bases in between. The CDR3 covers 15 residues. The CDR3 loop is CASSSPTRKANVLTF. CDR3 in DNA: TGTGCCAGCAGTTCCCCCACGAGGAAGGCCAACGTCCTGACTTTC.

Here the CDR3 reads CASSLGNEQFF. The CDR3 DNA sequence: TGTGCCAGCAGTTTAGGGAATGAGCAGTTCTTC. This chain joins TRBV28 and TRBJ2-1, with D hard to call. This CDR3 contains 11 residues. The germline V gene encodes CDR1 MDHEN and CDR2 SYDVKM. The V and J ends lost 2 bases and 7 bases respectively, with 3 bases between them.

There are a few counts of this clone. The CDR3 sequence: CAWSAARNTIYF. As DNA, the CDR3 is TGTGCCTGGAGTGCAGCCCGAAACACCATATATTTT. The rearrangement uses TRBV30 and TRBJ1-3; D remains unclear. The CDR3 is 12 residues long. V was trimmed by 1 base and J by 5 bases, leaving 6 bases between them. Germline V lookup: CDR1 GTSNPN, CDR2 SVGIG (reference sequence).

The V call is TRBV25-1, the J call TRBJ1-1; D unresolved. Trimming stripped 6 bases from V and 1 base from J, with 6 bases between. Germline lookup yields CDR1 MGHDK and CDR2 SYGVNS. CDR3 size: 12 residues. This CDR3 reads CASRAGNTEAFF. CDR3 DNA sequence: TGTGCCAGCAGGGCTGGGAACACTGAAGCTTTCTTT.